This TCR beta chain originates from a study of T cell repertoires in cytomegalovirus infection. TCRdb analysed the reads with MiXCR anew, one entry per CDR3 protein. The sample lists roughly 200,000 distinct CDR3 sequences; 8.5% to 10% were seen once. Germline CDR1 is SGHTA and CDR2 is FQGNSA. CDR3 length: 13 amino acids. V dropped 5 bases and J dropped 7 bases, with 13 bases sitting between them. V and J are TRBV7-2 and TRBJ2-3; D possibly uses TRBD1 or TRBD2 (5 bases each). The sequenced sample was PBMCs. The sequence derives from a human donor in good health (CMV status not recorded). Some clones in this sample may be carry-over from other donors' samples. The DNA of the CDR3 is TGTGCCAGCAGCCTCAGGGACCTGCATACGCAGTATTTT. The encoded protein is CASSLRDLHTQYF.